This record looks at one T cell receptor (beta chain) sequence and its context. Its specificity is not known. This sample is drawn from a study of T cells in localized non-small cell lung cancer. Study-wide points: It remains possible that heterogeneity exists, since only one tumor region was sequenced. Uninvolved adjacent lung showed peak T cell clonality, exceeding tumor. Adjacent lung was found to contain a median roughly 50 of the top 100 tumor clones.

The V end was cut by 5 bases, the J end by 0 bases, with 14 bases between. Germline CDR1 is SQVTM and CDR2 is ANQGSEA. The CDR3 consists of 14 residues. Measured with immunoSEQ multiplex PCR; TCRdb has only the in-frame clones, and not every one. The sample records about 74,000 clones, less than 85% being singletons. The chain joins TRBV29-1 to TRBJ2-7; tentatively, D is TRBD1 or TRBD2 (5 bases each). This clonotype was sampled from a female donor over 55 with stage I lung adenocarcinoma. Sequenced here: peripheral blood, sampled before any cancer treatment. The CDR3 DNA follows: TGCAGCGTTCAACGGGACGGGGACTCCTACGAGCAGTACTTC. As protein: CSVQRDGDSYEQYF.